This T cell receptor (beta chain) was captured by sequencing in a study of siplizumab effects on memory and regulatory T cells. Study-wide points: There was no confirmation of the suppressive function of proliferating Tregs from siplizumab cultures. Unstimulated subsets contained matches for only a minor fraction of alloreactive clones. Sequences that were alloreactive and traceable to unstimulated CD4+ memory cells were significantly reduced by siplizumab. The average Treg-derived proportion among mappable alloreactive CD4+ clones was 65% to 75% with siplizumab versus more than 25% in controls.

The data were produced by immunoSEQ multiplex PCR, yet TCRdb's version contains in-frame clones alone and is incomplete. The sample holds 85,000 to 130,000 clones, about 94% seen once. As for this clone: As yet, its antigen is unknown.

The germline gives CDR1 SGHTS, CDR2 YDEGEE. Trimming cost V 4 bases and J 6 bases; bases outside gene matches: 5. The CDR3 runs 14 residues. Sequenced material: Tregs sorted from blood. The chain joins TRBV5-8 to TRBJ1-1; 11 bases line up with TRBD1. The sequence was collected from a human donor in good health. The CDR3 DNA reads as TGTGCCAGCAGCCCCCCGGGACAGGGGGCTGAAGCTTTCTTT. Amino acid sequence: CASSPPGQGAEAFF.